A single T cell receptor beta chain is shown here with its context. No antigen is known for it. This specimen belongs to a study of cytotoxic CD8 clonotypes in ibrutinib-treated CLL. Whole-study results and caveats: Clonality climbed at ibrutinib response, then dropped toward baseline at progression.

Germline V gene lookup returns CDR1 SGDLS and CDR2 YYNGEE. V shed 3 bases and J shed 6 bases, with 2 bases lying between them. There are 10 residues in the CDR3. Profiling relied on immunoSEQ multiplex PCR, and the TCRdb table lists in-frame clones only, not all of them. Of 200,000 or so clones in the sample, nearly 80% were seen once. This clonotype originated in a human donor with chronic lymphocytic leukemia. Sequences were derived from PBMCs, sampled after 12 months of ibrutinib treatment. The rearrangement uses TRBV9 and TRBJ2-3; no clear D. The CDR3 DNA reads TGTGCCAGCAGCGCGGATACGCAGTATTTT. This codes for CASSADTQYF.